The clone carrying this TCR beta chain was observed a handful of times. Germline V gene sequence: CDR1 LGHDT, CDR2 YNNKEL (reference sequence). V was pared by 6 bases and J by 5 bases, with 14 bases between. This CDR3 has 15 residues. These data come from a study of blood T cell repertoires in COVID-19. Study background: COVID-19 samples collected from the United States, Italy and Spain covered acute and convalescent phases.

TCRdb keeps only in-frame clones here, not all; method: immunoSEQ multiplex PCR. The data show some 230,000 clones, approximately 82% seen once. The chain uses TRBV3-1 (or the pseudogene TRBV3-2) and TRBJ1-6, with D possibly TRBD1 on 5 matching bases. This TCR was sampled from a man aged 40-55 years who had recovered from COVID-19. Input material: PBMCs or T cells enriched from blood (not recorded which). The CDR3 DNA follows: TGTGCCAGCAGACTACAGACAGCTGATAATTCACCCCTCCACTTT. Amino acids: CASRLQTADNSPLHF.